This passage covers 23 T cell receptor beta chains from one sample sequenced in a study of shared clonotypes between healthy human individuals (TCRdb year 2020). CD8 naive samples were obtained by positive selection for CCR7 among CD45RO-negative cells, yielding a CD45RA+CCR7+ population from which TemRA cells were excluded. Libraries were built with the immunoSEQ multiplex PCR assay. TCRdb limited this immuneACCESS table to in-frame rearrangements with V and J called. A share of clones is missing; checked studies link under half to unresolved V genes, and the rest is unexplained. The sample has about 1.9 million clones on record, over 85% of them singletons. The top ten clonotypes cover under 2% of the sample. The sequenced material came from naive CD8+ T cells from PBMCs. The cell subset or site label, as the study defines it: CD45RA+CCR7+. The receptors here all came from a man younger than 35 in good health. Some clones in this sample may be carry-over from other donors' samples.

This sequence joins TRBV6-5 and TRBJ2-7; unclear D gene. CDR3 length: 13 amino acids. V lost 6 bases and J lost 0, with 9 bases in between. Germline CDR1 and CDR2: MNHEY and SVGAGI. CDR3 sequence: CASRARTSYEQYF. The CDR3 DNA is TGTGCCAGCAGGGCGCGGACCTCCTACGAGCAGTACTTC.

This chain uses TRBV29-1 with TRBJ2-7; TRBD1 is a possible D gene (7 bases). The germline V and J ends were trimmed by 4 bases and 0 bases, with 13 bases remaining between them. The germline gives CDR1 SQVTM, CDR2 ANQGSEA. The CDR3 is made up of 14 amino acids. The CDR3 DNA sequence: TGCAGCGTTGTCCGGGGGACAGTCTCCTACGAGCAGTACTTC. Amino acid sequence: CSVVRGTVSYEQYF.

The rearrangement links TRBV29-1 to TRBJ2-6; 8 positions agree with TRBD2. Germline loops: CDR1 SQVTM, CDR2 ANQGSEA. J gave up 3 bases and V 7 bases, and 14 bases lay outside the gene matches. The CDR3 loop spans 17 amino acids. Written as DNA, the CDR3 is TGCAGCGCCCTGGAACCGGGAGGGCCCGGTGGGGCCAACGTCCTGACTTTC. This codes for CSALEPGGPGGANVLTF.

The chain employs TRBV11-2 and TRBJ2-7; D may be TRBD1 or TRBD2 (5 bases each). Trimming shortened V by 10 bases and J by 8 bases, and 12 bases separated the two germline ends. Germline V gene sequence: CDR1 SGHAT, CDR2 FQNNGV. This CDR3 spans 10 amino acids. The CDR3 spells CATQRDQQYF. CDR3 DNA sequence: TGTGCCACCCAACGGGACCAGCAGTACTTC.

The chain recombines TRBV28 with TRBJ2-1; tentatively, D is TRBD1 (5 bases). CDR1 and CDR2 (germline): MDHEN, SYDVKM. Trimming left V 3 bases short and J 16 bases short, with 13 bases between. The CDR3 runs to 11 residues. CDR3 DNA sequence: TGTGCCAGCAGTTTCCGGCAGGGCGACTTCTTC. This sequence encodes CASSFRQGDFF.

The chain recombines TRBV4-1 with TRBJ1-2; maybe TRBD1 (5 bases). CDR3 size: 15 residues. The germline gives CDR1 MGHRA, CDR2 YSYEKL. V lost 4 bases to trimming and J lost 7 bases, with 19 bases between them. The CDR3 loop reads CASSPRTSQLVGYTF. CDR3 DNA sequence: TGCGCCAGCAGCCCTAGGACATCTCAATTGGTTGGCTACACCTTC.

The V gene is TRBV29-1, the J gene TRBJ2-1; D is unresolved. The V end was cut by 2 bases, the J end by 12 bases, with 20 bases between. The CDR3 covers 14 residues. Per the germline V gene, CDR1 is SQVTM and CDR2 is ANQGSEA. CDR3 nucleotides: TGCAGCGTTGAAATTGGACCCAGAGCAAGGGCGCAGTTCTTC. Its protein is CSVEIGPRARAQFF.

V is TRBV7-9 and J is TRBJ1-1; 7 bases match TRBD1. Germline assignment: CDR1 SEHNR and CDR2 FQNEAQ (reference sequence). The J segment lost 4 bases and the V segment lost 11 bases, leaving 7 bases of the junction unmatched. CDR3 length: 12 amino acids. The CDR3 spells CAFRSGGTEAFF. The CDR3 nucleotides read TGTGCCTTTAGGTCAGGGGGCACTGAAGCTTTCTTT.

This clone has a handful of counts. The chain joins TRBV5-6 to TRBJ1-1; perhaps TRBD1 as D (6 bases). The CDR3 has 14 amino acids. V was cut by 5 bases and J by 1 base, with 12 bases left in between. Per the germline V gene, CDR1 is SGHDT and CDR2 is YYEEEE. CDR3 coding DNA: TGTGCCAGCAGGCGAATGACAGGGAACACTGAAGCTTTCTTT. The encoded protein is CASRRMTGNTEAFF.

The J gene is TRBJ1-2, the V gene TRBV6-5; 8 bases line up with TRBD1. V lost 6 bases, J lost 2 bases, and 5 bases stayed unmatched. CDR3 length: 14 residues. Germline values: CDR1 MNHEY, CDR2 SVGAGI. CDR3 in DNA: TGTGCCAGCAGCGTAAGGACAGGGAACTATGGCTACACCTTC. This codes for CASSVRTGNYGYTF.

This clone appeared a single time. The genes are TRBV9 and TRBJ2-7; 13 bases match TRBD2. The CDR3 consists of 16 residues. V was clipped by 4 bases and J by 4 bases; unmatched bases: 8. The germline CDR1 and CDR2 sequences are SGDLS and YYNGEE. This chain's CDR3 is CASSTRTSGSVYEQYF. The CDR3 region has the DNA TGTGCCAGCAGCACCAGGACTAGCGGGAGTGTGTACGAGCAGTACTTC.

This chain uses TRBV27 with TRBJ2-1; tentative D call: TRBD1 (6 bases). The CDR3 runs 14 residues. CDR1 and CDR2 (germline): MNHEY, SMNVEV (reference sequence). The germline V and J ends were trimmed by 7 bases and 6 bases, with 16 bases remaining between them. DNA of the CDR3: TGTGCCAGCACGCTCAGGGGTTCGGGCAATGAGCAGTTCTTC. Its translation is CASTLRGSGNEQFF.

The V and J genes are TRBV30 and TRBJ2-3; 8 bases agree with TRBD2. Germline V gene lookup returns CDR1 GTSNPN and CDR2 SVGIG (reference sequence). Trimming took 5 bases from V and 2 from J; bases not matched to a gene: 3. The CDR3 has 13 residues. Written as DNA, the CDR3 is TGTGCCTGGGTAGCGGGGCCCACAGATACGCAGTATTTT. Its translation: CAWVAGPTDTQYF.

The gene calls are TRBV7-8 and TRBJ2-7, with 7 bases fitting TRBD1. J was trimmed by 3 bases and V by 1 base; bases with no gene match: 6. Per the germline V gene, CDR1 is SGHVS and CDR2 is FQNEAQ. This CDR3 contains 15 residues. The CDR3 sequence: CASSLGDREVYEQYF. The CDR3, as DNA: TGTGCCAGCAGCTTAGGAGACAGGGAAGTCTACGAGCAGTACTTC.

The chain carries TRBV15 and TRBJ1-2; the match to TRBD1 covers 7 bases. The CDR3 length is 12 residues. Losses at the gene ends were 4 bases for V and 5 bases for J; bases not matched to a gene: 1. CDR1 and CDR2 (germline): LNHNV, YYDKDF (reference sequence). In DNA form, the CDR3 reads TGTGCCACCAGCACAGGGGGGTATGGCTACACCTTC. This sequence encodes CATSTGGYGYTF.

The V gene is TRBV2, the J gene TRBJ2-1; D perhaps matches TRBD1 (6 bases). Trimming took 8 bases from V and 5 from J, leaving 16 bases between them. The CDR3 totals 14 residues. Germline V gene sequence: CDR1 SNHLY, CDR2 FYNNEI. The CDR3 reads CASYGQGLHNEQFF. The CDR3 DNA follows: TGTGCCAGCTACGGTCAGGGGTTGCACAATGAGCAGTTCTTC.

Only one count was recorded for this clone. This chain connects TRBV6-6 to TRBJ2-1; 10 nucleotides match TRBD1. Trimming removed 7 bases from V and 7 bases from J; junction bases left unmatched: 7. This CDR3 region has 14 residues. Per germline, CDR1 MNHNY and CDR2 SVGAGI (reference sequence). The DNA for the CDR3 is TGTGCCAGCATCGCGACAGGGGGCACGAATGAGCAGTTCTTC. This gives the protein CASIATGGTNEQFF.

This chain connects TRBV10-1 to TRBJ2-3; no reliable D call. Germline-derived CDR1 and CDR2 are WNHNN and SYGVQD (reference sequence). V dropped 8 bases and J dropped 5 bases, with 11 bases sitting between them. This CDR3 has 12 residues. As DNA, the CDR3 is TGCGCCAGCGCCGAGGCGAAAGATACGCAGTATTTT. This translates into CASAEAKDTQYF.

The CDR3 protein is CASSLDSGMANEKLFF. CDR3 in DNA: TGTGCCAGCAGCTTAGATTCCGGGATGGCTAATGAAAAACTGTTTTTT. The J gene is TRBJ1-4, the V gene TRBV7-2; D is ambiguous. From germline, CDR1 is SGHTA and CDR2 FQGNSA. The V end was cut by 1 base, the J end by 3 bases, with 12 bases between. This CDR3 is built from 16 residues. The full variable domain, with the rest looked up from reference TRBV7-2 and TRBJ1-4, is GAGVSQSPSNKVTEKGKDVELRCDPISGHTALYWYRQSLGQGLEFLIYFQGNSAPDKSGLPSDRFSAERTGGSVSTLTIQRTQQEDSAVYLCASSLDSGMANEKLFFGSGTQLSVL.

This sequence joins TRBV6-1 and TRBJ2-7; D is ambiguous. CDR1 and CDR2 from the germline V gene are MNHNS and SASEGT. This CDR3 region has 14 residues. V dropped 2 bases and J dropped 3 bases, with 11 bases sitting between them. Here the CDR3 DNA reads TGTGCCAGCAGTGAAAGTCGACGGATCTACGAGCAGTACTTC. The encoded protein is CASSESRRIYEQYF.

The chain recombines TRBV11-2 with TRBJ1-1, with D perhaps matching TRBD1 (6 bases). Germline lookup yields CDR1 SGHAT and CDR2 FQNNGV. V gave up 7 bases and J gave up 0 bases, with 18 bases separating them. The CDR3 totals 16 residues. The CDR3 DNA follows: TGTGCCAGCATCGGACCCGGCGGGGGGCTGAACACTGAAGCTTTCTTT. Its protein is CASIGPGGGLNTEAFF.

The V call is TRBV27, the J call TRBJ1-1; D uncertain. The CDR3 loop spans 14 amino acids. Trimming pared 4 bases from V and 1 base from J, leaving 10 bases between. Germline lookup yields CDR1 MNHEY and CDR2 SMNVEV (reference sequence). The chain's CDR3 is CASSYHKKNTEAFF. For the CDR3, the DNA is TGTGCCAGCAGTTATCACAAGAAGAACACTGAAGCTTTCTTT.

About this clone: Other DNA sequences from this sample encode an identical CDR3 as well. In nucleotides, the CDR3 is TGTGCCAGCAGCGTAGGGACTAGCGGGAGTAATGAGCAGTTCTTC. This sequence encodes CASSVGTSGSNEQFF. V is TRBV9 and J is TRBJ2-1, with 13 bases identical to TRBD2. J lost 7 bases, V lost 0 bases, and 1 base had no gene match. This CDR3 has 15 residues. Germline-derived CDR1 and CDR2 are SGDLS and YYNGEE.